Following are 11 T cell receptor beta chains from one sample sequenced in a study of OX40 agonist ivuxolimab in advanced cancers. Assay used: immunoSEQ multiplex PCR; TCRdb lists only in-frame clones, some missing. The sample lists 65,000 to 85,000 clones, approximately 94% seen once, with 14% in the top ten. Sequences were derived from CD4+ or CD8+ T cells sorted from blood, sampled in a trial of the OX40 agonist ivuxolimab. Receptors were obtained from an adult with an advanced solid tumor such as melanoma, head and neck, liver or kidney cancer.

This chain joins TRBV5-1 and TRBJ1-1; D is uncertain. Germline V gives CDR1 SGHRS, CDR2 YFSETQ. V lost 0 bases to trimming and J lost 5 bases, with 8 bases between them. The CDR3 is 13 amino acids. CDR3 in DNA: TGCGCCAGCAGCTTGGGAGAGGGAACTGAAGCTTTCTTT. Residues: CASSLGEGTEAFF.

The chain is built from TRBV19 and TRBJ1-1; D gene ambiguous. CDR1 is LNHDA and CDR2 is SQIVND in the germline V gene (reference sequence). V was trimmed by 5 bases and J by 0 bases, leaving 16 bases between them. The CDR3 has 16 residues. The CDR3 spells CASSRPRITMNTEAFF. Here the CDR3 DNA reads TGTGCCAGTAGTCGTCCCAGAATCACCATGAACACTGAAGCTTTCTTT.

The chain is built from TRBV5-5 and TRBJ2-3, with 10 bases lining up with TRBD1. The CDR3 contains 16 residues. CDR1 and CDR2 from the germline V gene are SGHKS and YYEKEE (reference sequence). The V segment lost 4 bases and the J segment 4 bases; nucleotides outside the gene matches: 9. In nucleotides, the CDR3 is TGTGCCAGCAGCCCTTGGACAGGGGGAGGCCCAGATACGCAGTATTTT. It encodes CASSPWTGGGPDTQYF.

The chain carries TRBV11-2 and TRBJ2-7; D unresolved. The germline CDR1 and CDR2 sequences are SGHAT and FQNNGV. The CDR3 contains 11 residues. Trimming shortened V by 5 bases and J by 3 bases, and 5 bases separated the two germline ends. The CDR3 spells CASSPYYEQYF. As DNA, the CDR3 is TGTGCCAGCAGCCCGTACTACGAGCAGTACTTC.

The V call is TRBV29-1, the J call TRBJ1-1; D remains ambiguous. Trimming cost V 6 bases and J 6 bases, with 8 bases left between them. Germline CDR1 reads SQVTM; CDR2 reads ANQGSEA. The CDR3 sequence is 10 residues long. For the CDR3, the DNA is TGCAGCGTCGGATCTTCTGAAGCTTTCTTT. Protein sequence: CSVGSSEAFF.

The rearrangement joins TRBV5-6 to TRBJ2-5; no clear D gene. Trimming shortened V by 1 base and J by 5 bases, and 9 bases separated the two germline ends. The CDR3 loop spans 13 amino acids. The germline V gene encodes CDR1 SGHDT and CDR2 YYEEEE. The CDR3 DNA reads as TGTGCCAGCAGCTTGTACTACGGGGAGACCCAGTACTTC. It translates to CASSLYYGETQYF.

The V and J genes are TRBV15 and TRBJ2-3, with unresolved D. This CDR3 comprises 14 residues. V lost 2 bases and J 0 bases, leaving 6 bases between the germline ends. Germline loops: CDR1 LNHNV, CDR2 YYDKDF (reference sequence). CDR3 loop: CATSRSSSTDTQYF. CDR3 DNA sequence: TGTGCCACCAGCAGATCGTCTAGCACAGATACGCAGTATTTT. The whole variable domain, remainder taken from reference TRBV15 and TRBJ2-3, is DAMVIQNPRYQVTQFGKPVTLSCSQTLNHNVMYWYQQKSSQAPKLLFHYYDKDFNNEADTPDNFQSRRPNTSFCFLDIRSPGLGDTAMYLCATSRSSSTDTQYFGPGTRLTVL.

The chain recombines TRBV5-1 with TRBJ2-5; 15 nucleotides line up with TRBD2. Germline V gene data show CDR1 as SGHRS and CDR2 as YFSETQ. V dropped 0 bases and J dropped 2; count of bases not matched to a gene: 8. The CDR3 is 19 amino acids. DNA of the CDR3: TGCGCCAGCAGCTTGGCTGGAGGACTAGCGGGAGGGCCACAAGAGACCCAGTACTTC. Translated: CASSLAGGLAGGPQETQYF.

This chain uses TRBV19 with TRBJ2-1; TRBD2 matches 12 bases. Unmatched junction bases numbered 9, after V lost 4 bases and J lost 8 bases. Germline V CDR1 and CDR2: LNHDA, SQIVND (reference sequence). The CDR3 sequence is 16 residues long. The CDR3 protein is CASSTSTSGGSYEQFF. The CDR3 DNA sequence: TGTGCCAGTAGTACCTCCACTAGCGGGGGGTCCTATGAGCAGTTCTTC.

The CDR3 here is CASSQSRTRNQETQYF. The CDR3 bases are TGTGCCAGCAGCCAATCCCGGACACGAAACCAAGAGACCCAGTACTTC. The chain recombines TRBV14 with TRBJ2-5, with a weak D call TRBD1 (5 bases). CDR3 length: 16 amino acids. Germline CDR1 SGHDN, CDR2 FVKESK. V lost 2 bases and J 0 bases, leaving 13 bases between the germline ends.

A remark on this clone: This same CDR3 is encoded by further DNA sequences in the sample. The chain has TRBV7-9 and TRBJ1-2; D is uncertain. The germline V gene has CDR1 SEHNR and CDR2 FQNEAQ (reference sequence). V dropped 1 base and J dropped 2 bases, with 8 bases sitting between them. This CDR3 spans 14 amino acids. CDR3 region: CASSLGGSNYGYTF. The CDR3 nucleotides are TGTGCCAGCAGCTTAGGTGGCAGCAACTATGGCTACACCTTC. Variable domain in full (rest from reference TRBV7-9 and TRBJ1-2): DTGVSQNPRHKITKRGQNVTFRCDPISEHNRLYWYRQTLGQGPEFLTYFQNEAQLEKSRLLSDRFSAERPKGSFSTLEIQRTEQGDSAMYLCASSLGGSNYGYTFGSGTRLTVV.